Below are 30 T cell receptor beta chains sequenced from a single sample in a study of response to subunit inactivated influenza vaccine. MiXCR, run by TCRdb on the RT-PCR reads, gives a single entry per CDR3 protein. The data hold a few hundred thousand distinct CDR3 sequences, with about 7.2% observed a single time. Sequencing used PBMCs from blood, obtained roughly 24 months after vaccination. These receptors all stem from a man aged 45 to 70 who received an inactivated influenza vaccine.

This clonotype was counted at least ten times. The chain carries TRBV4-3 and TRBJ2-7, with D unclear. V lost 4 bases and J 2 bases, leaving 12 bases between the germline ends. The CDR3 is 14 amino acids. Per the germline V gene, CDR1 is LGHNA and CDR2 is YSLEER. The CDR3 DNA reads TGCGCCAGCAGCCTAAATACACGTACCTACGAGCAGTACTTC. Translated, it gives CASSLNTRTYEQYF.

This chain links TRBV29-1 with TRBJ2-3; unclear D gene. Germline V gives CDR1 SQVTM, CDR2 ANQGSEA. CDR3 length: 13 amino acids. Trimming cost V 1 base and J 5 bases, with 10 bases left between them. CDR3 protein: CSVEGHLRDTQYF. CDR3 DNA: TGCAGCGTTGAAGGTCATTTAAGAGATACGCAGTATTTT.

There are many counts of this clonotype. The gene calls are TRBV29-1 and TRBJ1-1; 7 bases line up with TRBD1. Germline V gene lookup returns CDR1 SQVTM and CDR2 ANQGSEA. The CDR3 sequence is 13 residues long. The V segment lost 6 bases and the J segment 4 bases; nucleotides outside the gene matches: 8. For the CDR3, the DNA is TGCAGCGTAGTAGACAGGGTGGGCACTGAAGCTTTCTTT. It yields the protein CSVVDRVGTEAFF.

The chain carries TRBV15 and TRBJ2-3, with D uncertain. Trimming shortened V by 1 base and J by 4 bases, and 0 bases separated the two germline ends. The CDR3 has 11 residues. From germline, CDR1 is LNHNV and CDR2 YYDKDF (reference sequence). The CDR3 coding sequence is TGTGCCACCAGCAGAGCAGATACGCAGTATTTT. The encoded protein is CATSRADTQYF.

This chain uses TRBV20-1 with TRBJ1-1, with TRBD1 identical over 7 bases. The V gene's germline CDR1 is DFQATT and CDR2 SNEGSKA (reference sequence). This CDR3 is built from 14 residues. V gave up 1 base and J gave up 1 base; unmatched junction bases: 3. For the CDR3, the DNA is TGCAGTGCTAGAGCAGGGGGAGCGAACACTGAAGCTTTCTTT. It yields the protein CSARAGGANTEAFF.

In its sample, this clonotype was seen many times. The chain links TRBV12-3 or TRBV12-4 to TRBJ1-2; D may be TRBD1 (5 bases). V was cut by 6 bases and J by 3 bases, with 14 bases left in between. The CDR3 runs 14 residues. CDR3 in amino acids: CASSPGGSDYGYTF. The CDR3, as DNA: TGTGCCAGCAGCCCCGGGGGAAGCGACTATGGCTACACCTTC.

This clonotype was seen more than once but under ten times. This sequence joins TRBV12-3 or TRBV12-4 and TRBJ2-1; 8 nucleotides line up with TRBD2. The V segment lost 1 base and the J segment 7 bases; nucleotides outside the gene matches: 3. This CDR3 contains 14 residues. The CDR3: CASSLGPSGNEQFF. Here the CDR3 DNA reads TGTGCCAGCAGTTTAGGCCCTAGCGGGAATGAGCAGTTCTTC.

This clonotype was found many times. The chain employs TRBV7-2 and TRBJ1-4, with D possibly TRBD1 on 6 matching bases. In germline, CDR1 is SGHTA, CDR2 FQGNSA. Deletions cut 5 bases from V and 8 bases from J, with 18 bases between. The CDR3 runs 15 residues. CDR3 sequence: CASSPRQAGDEKLFF. The CDR3, as DNA: TGTGCCAGCAGCCCCCGACAGGCCGGCGACGAAAAACTGTTTTTT.

This clonotype was detected a few times. The rearrangement joins TRBV7-9 to TRBJ1-4; maybe TRBD1 (5 bases). Trimming left V 5 bases short and J 7 bases short, with 17 bases between. The CDR3 runs 15 residues. CDR1 and CDR2 (germline): SEHNR, FQNEAQ (reference sequence). The CDR3 bases are TGTGCCAGCAGCCGGCTGGGCAGGGAGTTTGAAAAACTGTTTTTT. This codes for CASSRLGREFEKLFF. The complete variable domain, with remaining parts taken from reference TRBV7-9 and TRBJ1-4, reads DTGVSQNPRHKITKRGQNVTFRCDPISEHNRLYWYRQTLGQGPEFLTYFQNEAQLEKSRLLSDRFSAERPKGSFSTLEIQRTEQGDSAMYLCASSRLGREFEKLFFGSGTQLSVL.

The chain recombines TRBV10-3 with TRBJ2-3; D gene ambiguous. CDR1 is ENHRY and CDR2 is SYGVKD in the germline V gene. This CDR3 region has 14 residues. Between the trimmed V and J ends, which lost 0 bases and 2 bases, there was a span of 6 bases. Here the CDR3 DNA reads TGTGCCATCAGTGAGTCCAGAAACACAGATACGCAGTATTTT. Its translation: CAISESRNTDTQYF.

There are a few counts of this clonotype. The chain employs TRBV9 and TRBJ1-1; the D is unclear. The CDR3 spans 14 residues. Trimming stripped 3 bases from V and 3 bases from J, with 12 bases between. Germline assignment: CDR1 SGDLS and CDR2 YYNGEE. CDR3 in DNA: TGTGCCAGCAGCGAAAGTCCGACACACACTGAAGCTTTCTTT. Its translation is CASSESPTHTEAFF.

This clonotype was seen a handful of times. J is TRBJ2-3 and V is TRBV7-2, with D maybe TRBD1 (6 bases). The V end was cut by 7 bases, the J end by 2 bases, with 16 bases between. CDR1 SGHTA and CDR2 FQGNSA come from the germline V gene. This CDR3 spans 15 amino acids. As DNA, the CDR3 is TGTGCCAGCACCACTGGATACAGGGACACAGATACGCAGTATTTT. Protein product: CASTTGYRDTDTQYF. The complete variable domain, with remaining parts taken from reference TRBV7-2 and TRBJ2-3, reads GAGVSQSPSNKVTEKGKDVELRCDPISGHTALYWYRQSLGQGLEFLIYFQGNSAPDKSGLPSDRFSAERTGGSVSTLTIQRTQQEDSAVYLCASTTGYRDTDTQYFGPGTRLTVL.

This clonotype has a count of ten or more. This chain joins TRBV2 and TRBJ2-1; 11 bases map to TRBD2. The CDR3 loop spans 16 amino acids. From germline, CDR1 is SNHLY and CDR2 FYNNEI. V dropped 8 bases and J dropped 7; count of bases not matched to a gene: 13. Written as DNA, the CDR3 is TGTGCCAGCGCGGAGGAACCGGGACTAGCGGAAAATGAGCAGTTCTTC. Protein sequence: CASAEEPGLAENEQFF.

This clonotype was detected many times. The CDR3, as DNA: TGCAGCGCCGGGGAGTACAATGAGCAGTTCTTC. This gives the protein CSAGEYNEQFF. The chain joins TRBV29-1 to TRBJ2-1; possible D gene TRBD2, 5 bases. With 7 bases removed from V and 4 bases from J, the gap between germline ends came to 8 bases. The germline V gene has CDR1 SQVTM and CDR2 ANQGSEA. CDR3 length: 11 residues.

This clonotype was counted between two and nine times. The gene calls are TRBV4-2 and TRBJ1-5, with a tentative D call TRBD1 (6 bases). Between the trimmed V and J ends, which lost 4 bases and 9 bases, there was a span of 19 bases. Looked up from germline, CDR1 is LGHNA and CDR2 is YNFKEQ. The CDR3 loop spans 15 amino acids. CDR3 coding DNA: TGTGCCAGCAGCCGAGAGGGGGACGGGCGTCGGCCCCAGCATTTT. Protein product: CASSREGDGRRPQHF.

The chain has TRBV7-9 and TRBJ2-1; 7 bases are a match to TRBD1. The V and J ends lost 5 bases and 7 bases, in that order; junction bases with no gene match: 8. This CDR3 spans 14 amino acids. Germline V lookup: CDR1 SEHNR, CDR2 FQNEAQ (reference sequence). The chain's CDR3 is CASSKTGTVNEQFF. In nucleotides, the CDR3 is TGTGCCAGCAGCAAAACCGGGACAGTAAATGAGCAGTTCTTC.

This clonotype was detected only a few times. This chain uses TRBV6-2 or TRBV6-3 with TRBJ1-5, with D uncertain. The CDR3 has 13 residues. In germline, CDR1 is MNHEY, CDR2 SVGEGT. Between the trimmed V and J ends, which lost 0 bases and 15 bases, there was a span of 15 bases. CDR3 sequence reads: CASSYSSSLFRHF. The CDR3 nucleotides read TGTGCCAGCAGTTACTCGAGCAGCCTATTCCGGCATTTT.

The J gene is TRBJ2-2, the V gene TRBV15; D unresolved. V was shortened by 6 bases and J by 6 bases, with 11 bases between the two germline ends. CDR3 size: 13 residues. The germline V gene has CDR1 LNHNV and CDR2 YYDKDF (reference sequence). Here the CDR3 reads CATRVDFPGELFF. The CDR3 nucleotides read TGTGCCACCAGAGTTGATTTCCCCGGGGAGCTGTTTTTT.

This sequence joins TRBV29-1 and TRBJ2-2; no reliable D call. Germline values: CDR1 SQVTM, CDR2 ANQGSEA. V shed 6 bases and J shed 1 base, with 12 bases lying between them. There are 14 residues in the CDR3. This CDR3 reads CSVLESMNTGELFF. CDR3 in DNA: TGCAGCGTCCTGGAATCTATGAACACCGGGGAGCTGTTTTTT.

The chain carries TRBV10-3 and TRBJ2-7; D may be TRBD2 (5 bases). V lost 3 bases and J lost 7, with 10 bases in between. The CDR3 spans 12 residues. Germline loops: CDR1 ENHRY, CDR2 SYGVKD. Written as DNA, the CDR3 is TGTGCCATCAGTGACGGGATTTTGGAGCAGTACTTC. This gives the protein CAISDGILEQYF.

This clonotype has at least ten counts. This chain connects TRBV2 to TRBJ2-2; a possible D gene is TRBD1 (6 bases). CDR1 is SNHLY and CDR2 is FYNNEI in the germline V gene. V dropped 7 bases and J dropped 4 bases, with 16 bases sitting between them. The CDR3 is made up of 15 amino acids. Here the CDR3 reads CASTHRALSTGELFF. CDR3 DNA sequence: TGTGCCAGCACCCACAGGGCTTTGTCCACCGGGGAGCTGTTTTTT.

A few counts support this clonotype. This chain joins TRBV24-1 and TRBJ2-7; D call uncertain. V shed 3 bases and J shed 0 bases, with 5 bases lying between them. Looked up from germline, CDR1 is KGHDR and CDR2 is SFDVKD. The CDR3 is 13 residues long. CDR3 coding DNA: TGTGCCACCAGTGATCGTGCCTCCTACGAGCAGTACTTC. Amino acid sequence: CATSDRASYEQYF.

This chain uses TRBV15 with TRBJ1-5; possibly TRBD1 for D (5 bases). CDR3 length: 15 amino acids. V was cut by 0 bases and J by 9 bases, with 15 bases left in between. Germline assignment: CDR1 LNHNV and CDR2 YYDKDF (reference sequence). CDR3 sequence (DNA): TGTGCCACCAGCAGAGACTTTCCAGCCGGGGGGCCCCAGCATTTT. Amino acids: CATSRDFPAGGPQHF.

This clonotype was found many times. This sequence joins TRBV4-2 and TRBJ2-4; TRBD2 agrees at 8 bases. Germline V gene sequence: CDR1 LGHNA, CDR2 YNFKEQ. Germline trimming cut 8 bases from V and 4 bases from J; bases unmatched to any gene: 13. CDR3 length: 16 amino acids. The CDR3 nucleotides read TGTGCCAGCGCGGAAGCCTCCGGGACTAGGAAAAACATTCAGTACTTC. It encodes CASAEASGTRKNIQYF.

The rearrangement joins TRBV6-2 or TRBV6-3 to TRBJ2-5; no clear D gene. This CDR3 has 12 residues. V lost 6 bases, J lost 4 bases, and 9 bases lay in between. Per germline, CDR1 MNHEY and CDR2 SVGEGT. This CDR3 reads CASSTPSETQYF. The DNA of the CDR3 is TGTGCCAGCAGCACCCCATCAGAGACCCAGTACTTC.

This clonotype was counted a single time. The V gene is TRBV30, the J gene TRBJ2-1; D is unclear. Between the trimmed V and J ends, which lost 2 bases and 5 bases, there was a span of 7 bases. In germline, CDR1 is GTSNPN, CDR2 SVGIG (reference sequence). The CDR3 loop spans 12 amino acids. The CDR3 DNA sequence: TGTGCCTGGAGTTTACTACACAATGAGCAGTTCTTC. It is translated as CAWSLLHNEQFF.

At least ten counts were recorded for this clonotype. This chain uses TRBV4-2 with TRBJ1-2, with 9 bases fitting TRBD1. The length of the CDR3 is 15 residues. CDR1 and CDR2 (germline): LGHNA, YNFKEQ. Germline trimming cut 1 base from V and 6 bases from J; bases unmatched to any gene: 6. The CDR3 region is CASSQGGWTGDGYTF. CDR3 nucleotides: TGTGCCAGCAGCCAAGGGGGCTGGACAGGGGATGGCTACACCTTC.

This clonotype was detected many times. The CDR3 sequence: CSVDAGQGSGEQYF. The CDR3 DNA reads TGCAGCGTTGATGCCGGCCAGGGTTCGGGTGAGCAGTACTTC. The chain combines TRBV29-1 with TRBJ2-7; D may be TRBD1 (5 bases). The CDR3 sequence is 14 residues long. Trimming pared 3 bases from V and 7 bases from J, leaving 19 bases between. Germline V lookup: CDR1 SQVTM, CDR2 ANQGSEA.

J is TRBJ2-1 and V is TRBV20-1, with TRBD2 matching over 8 bases. The V and J ends lost 0 bases and 5 bases, in that order; junction bases with no gene match: 9. Germline CDR1 is DFQATT and CDR2 is SNEGSKA (reference sequence). The length of the CDR3 is 16 residues. The CDR3 here is CSARDLFGREDNEQFF. The CDR3 DNA follows: TGCAGTGCTAGAGATCTTTTCGGGAGGGAGGACAATGAGCAGTTCTTC.

This clonotype was detected only a few times. The rearrangement joins TRBV18 to TRBJ2-7; maybe TRBD1 (5 bases). The CDR3 is made up of 12 amino acids. Trimming cost V 6 bases and J 6 bases, with 12 bases left between them. The V gene's germline CDR1 is KGHSH and CDR2 LQKENI. As DNA, the CDR3 is TGTGCCAGCTCGAAGGCAGGGCGCGAGCAGTACTTC. Translated: CASSKAGREQYF.